This TCR beta chain was recovered during a study of blood T cell repertoires in COVID-19. Whole-study context: Samples came from the United States, Italy and Spain, spanning acute and convalescent COVID-19. Sources were T cells, B-cell-depleted T cells, or PBMCs; the material itself was cDNA or gDNA.

Original data processing: Estimates of nucleated cell counts were drawn from the amplification of reference gene primers. Profiling relied on immunoSEQ multiplex PCR, and the TCRdb table lists in-frame clones only, not all of them. That table supplies the V and J calls and clone size; D and trimming were determined from the DNA. The sample has fewer than 250,000 clones, about 88% seen once. The receptor's source is a man aged 60-69 years with acute or convalescent COVID-19. Source material: peripheral blood.

CDR3 sequence (DNA): TGTGCCAGCAGCTTAGATGGGACAAACACTGAAGCTTTCTTT. Amino acid sequence: CASSLDGTNTEAFF. This sequence joins TRBV11-3 and TRBJ1-1; D perhaps matches TRBD1 (6 bases). There are 14 residues in the CDR3. V lost 0 bases and J 2 bases, leaving 7 bases between the germline ends. In germline, CDR1 is SGHNT, CDR2 YENEEA.